This T cell receptor beta chain comes out of a study of T cells after yellow fever vaccination (dated by TCRdb to between 2019 and 2020). About the study as a whole: The SMART-Seq v4 Ultra Low Input RNA kit was used to prepare libraries from fractions with low cell numbers. Bulk PBMC replicates and cell subsets were isolated from blood drawn at multiple timepoints before and after both primary and secondary immunization. Bulk TCR alpha and beta repertoires were sequenced longitudinally to track T-cell clones before and after primary and booster YFV17D yellow fever vaccination. Two healthy male donors, one aged 18 to 30 and one aged 30 to 39 years, were included in the cohort.

Overall study outcomes, separate from this receptor: Because the study included only a couple of donors, the extent to which the findings can be generalized is limited. After the booster, most clones that had expanded after primary vaccination were detected again (approximately 95% of CD4 and more than 85% of CD8), suggesting broad maintenance of memory. FACS-sorted repertoires could contain abundant contaminating clonotypes from the bulk population, so computational filtering was required. The secondary T-cell response was weaker than the primary response but faster, peaking on day 5 instead of day 15. A small fraction of clonotypes appeared in both the CD4 and CD8 compartments, likely as a result of convergent recombination.

Reads for this sample came from an Illumina NovaSeq 6000. TCR cDNA was synthesized by 5'RACE template switching, which introduced a universal primer site and unique molecular identifiers. Priming for cDNA synthesis came from both the TCR alpha and TCR beta constant segments. Libraries were amplified in two PCR steps, with sample barcodes and sequencing adapters added in the second step. Sequencing of the libraries was done on either Illumina HiSeq 2500 (2x100 bp) or NovaSeq (2x150 bp). Regarding the original processing steps: MIGEC handled demultiplexing of reads and collapsing into UMI consensus sequences, while MiXCR performed V(D)J alignment. Using edgeR on replicate PBMC samples, clonotypes were called vaccine-responding if FDR was below 0.01 and the log2 fold change was above 5 up to day 15. Bulk clonotypes were assigned CD4 or CD8 identity according to which sequenced CD4 or CD8 repertoire held them at higher abundance. TCRdb passed the public sequencing reads through fastp at Q25 and MiXCR, retaining productive beta sequences. Rows matching on CDR3 protein sequence are summarized as one entry with the most common DNA and genes. These V and J calls originate from TCRdb's pipeline instead of the authors' own analysis. This sample lists about 300,000 distinct CDR3 sequences; 3% to 4.5% were detected once. The biggest ten clones account for 24% of the sample.

In the case of this clonotype: This receptor's antigen is unknown. Base qualities are not recorded, but no much larger clone differs from it by a single base.

Reading the label with the study, this specimen's treatment or condition is: live attenuated yellow fever vaccine strain. At each blood-draw timepoint, two biological replicates of bulk PBMCs were collected. A standard Ficoll-Paque protocol was used to isolate PBMCs from peripheral blood. TriZol was used to extract RNA from bulk PBMCs, CD4 and CD8 fractions, and dextramer-positive and dextramer-negative fractions. The receptor was derived from a young man who received the YFV17D yellow fever vaccine. The sample in question was PBMCs, obtained 5 days after the yellow fever booster vaccination.

The CDR3 in this case is CASSEAGLAKNIQYF. In nucleotides, the sequence is TGTGCCAGCAGTGAAGCAGGGCTAGCCAAAAACATTCAGTACTTC. Recombination linked TRBV6-1 to TRBJ2-4; no D segment can be confidently identified. The V end loses 0 bases and the J end loses 0 bases, and a stretch of 6 bases separates them. The CDR3 starts with the cysteine, ends with the phenylalanine, and has 15 residues. Of all the DNA, just the CDR3 is kept, 45 bases in frame from base 1. Reading the germline V gene gives CDR1 MNHNS and CDR2 SASEGT.